Detailed here is one T cell receptor beta chain. The antigen is undetermined. The sample belongs to a study of cytomegalovirus exposure and HLA in healthy donors. General study results and limits: When analyzed later, the rates of TCR association showed variation by HLA locus, with DRB1 the most and HLA-C the fewest.

Researchers ran the PCR with 60 Vbeta and 13 Jbeta primers. The table came from immunoSEQ multiplex PCR; TCRdb's copy has only in-frame clones and leaves some out. The clone table shows approximately 150,000 clones, with the ten largest holding approximately 1.5%. Germline CDR1 and CDR2: MNHEY and SVGAGI. The CDR3 runs 14 residues. V trimming: 6 bases; J trimming: 1 base; junction bases outside the gene matches: 6. The TCR originated in a woman between 45 and 65 years old in good health and CMV-seronegative. This chain uses TRBV6-5 with TRBJ2-7, with 7 bases aligning to TRBD1. Sequences were obtained from PBMCs. CDR3 nucleotides: TGTGCCAGCAGGCCCGGACAGGAGTCCTACGAGCAGTACTTC. Amino acid sequence: CASRPGQESYEQYF.